This is a list of T cell receptor beta chains from one sample in a study of post-analysis software for immune sequencing data. TCRdb reprocessed the PCR reads with MiXCR, giving one entry per CDR3 protein. The sample includes approximately 570,000 distinct CDR3 sequences, around 44% of them seen just once. The material sequenced was blood. These receptors were taken from a girl between 5 and 17 years old with multiple sclerosis. Both conserved end residues are part of each CDR3.

TRBV7-6,CTSSLTGGYGYTF
TRBV20-1,CSARDGGKGDEQFF
TRBV6-6,CASSYGRPQETQYF
TRBV5-1,CASSAYLTGEGTQYF
TRBV5-1,CASSLRALDIQYF
TRBV20-1,CSAPDRGKGNEQFF
TRBV6-2/TRBV6-3,CVSSSGGGSDEQFF
TRBV12-3/TRBV12-4,CASGFQGNQPQHF
TRBV5-5,CASSSRTGSGDIQYF
TRBV29-1,CSVVDRVDTEAFF
TRBV20-1,CSARGLNEQFF
TRBV12-3/TRBV12-4,CASIGLAGETQYF
TRBV12-3/TRBV12-4,CASSLQGTDYGYTF
TRBV10-3,CASEGAGSVNEQFF
TRBV29-1,CSVEDRGYEQYF
TRBV7-9,CASSLDRRVEGYEQYF
TRBV11-2,CASRLGTGGYSNQPQHF
TRBV10-3,CAISESGREGSYEQYF
TRBV3-1,CASRGQGYGDTF
TRBV20-1,CSARDRGISPLHF
TRBV20-1,CSAPPSGYGYTF
TRBV5-1,CASRKQGADNEKLFF
TRBV12-3/TRBV12-4,CASSLLGGANYGYTF
TRBV2,CASSAGTASEQYF
TRBV6-2/TRBV6-3,CASSYPSRQSSGANVLTF
TRBV7-9,CASSLRVAGGNNEQFF
TRBV20-1,CSARGQIYNEQFF
TRBV12-3/TRBV12-4,CASTSGRAYYGYTF
TRBV10-2,CASSEPGQKLYGYTF
TRBV12-3/TRBV12-4,CASSLASSNQPQHF
TRBV7-2,CASSVGQGASYEQYF